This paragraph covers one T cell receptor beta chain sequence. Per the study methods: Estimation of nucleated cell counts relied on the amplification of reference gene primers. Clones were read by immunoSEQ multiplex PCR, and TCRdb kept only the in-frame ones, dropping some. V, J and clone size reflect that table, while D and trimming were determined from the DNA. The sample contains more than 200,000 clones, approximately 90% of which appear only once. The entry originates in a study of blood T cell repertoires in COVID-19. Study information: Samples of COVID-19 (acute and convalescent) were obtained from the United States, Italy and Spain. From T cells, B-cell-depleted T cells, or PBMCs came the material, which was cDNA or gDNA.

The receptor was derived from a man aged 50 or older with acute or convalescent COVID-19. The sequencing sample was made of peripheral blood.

The CDR3 here is CATSSRGGNTEAFF. CDR3 nucleotides: TGTGCCACCAGCAGCCGAGGGGGGAACACTGAAGCTTTCTTT. The V gene is TRBV15, the J gene TRBJ1-1, with D maybe TRBD1 (6 bases). The V gene lost 3 bases and the J gene lost 1 base, with 9 bases spanning the gap. Per the germline V gene, CDR1 is LNHNV and CDR2 is YYDKDF (reference sequence). This CDR3 comprises 14 residues.